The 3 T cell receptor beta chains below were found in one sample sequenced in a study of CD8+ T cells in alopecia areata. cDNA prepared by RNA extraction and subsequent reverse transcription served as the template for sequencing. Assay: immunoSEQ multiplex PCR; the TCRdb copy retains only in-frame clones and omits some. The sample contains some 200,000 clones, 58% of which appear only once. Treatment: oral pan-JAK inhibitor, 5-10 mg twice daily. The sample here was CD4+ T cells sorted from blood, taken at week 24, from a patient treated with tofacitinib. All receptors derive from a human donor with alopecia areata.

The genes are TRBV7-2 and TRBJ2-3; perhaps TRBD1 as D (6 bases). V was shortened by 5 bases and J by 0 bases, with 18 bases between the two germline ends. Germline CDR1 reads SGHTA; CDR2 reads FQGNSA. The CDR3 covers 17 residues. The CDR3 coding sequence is TGTGCCAGCAGCAACCGACAGGCGCTAACTAGCACAGATACGCAGTATTTT. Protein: CASSNRQALTSTDTQYF.

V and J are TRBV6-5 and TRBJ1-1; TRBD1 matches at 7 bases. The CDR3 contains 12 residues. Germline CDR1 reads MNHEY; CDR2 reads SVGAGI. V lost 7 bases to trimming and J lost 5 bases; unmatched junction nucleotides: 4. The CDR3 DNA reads TGTGCCAGCACGACAGGGAGGACTGAAGCTTTCTTT. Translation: CASTTGRTEAFF.

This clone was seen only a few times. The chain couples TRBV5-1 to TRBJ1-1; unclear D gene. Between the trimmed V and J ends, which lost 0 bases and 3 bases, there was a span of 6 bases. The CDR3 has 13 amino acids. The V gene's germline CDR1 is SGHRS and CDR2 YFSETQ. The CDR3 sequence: CASSLGHYTEAFF. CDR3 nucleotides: TGCGCCAGCAGCTTGGGCCACTACACTGAAGCTTTCTTT.